The 25 T cell receptor beta chains listed next were all sequenced from one sample in a study of CXCR3-negative and CXCR3-positive naive CD8 T cells. Study-wide results and limits: CXCR3-positive naive cells had TRB CDR3s that were more hydrophobic than CXCR3-negative naive cells had.

Their cognate antigens are unknown. The TRB cDNA libraries were prepared by 5' RACE with UMI labels. From its re-call of the 5' RACE reads, TCRdb lists each CDR3 protein once, without DNA. This sample's clone table lists about 89,000 distinct CDR3 sequences. Sequencing was done on a sample of naive CXCR3+ CD8+ T cells from blood. Subset of the sample: CD45RO-CCR7+CD27+CD95- naive CD8+ T cells expressing CXCR3 (TNR3+). All receptors derive from a human donor in good health. Some clones in this sample may be carry-over from other donors' samples.

This sequence joins TRBV28 and TRBJ1-5. Germline CDR1 MDHEN, CDR2 SYDVKM. The CDR3 spans 15 residues. The CDR3: CASSSERAGNQPQHF.

The chain has TRBV14 and TRBJ2-1. There are 13 residues in the CDR3. Germline loops: CDR1 SGHDN, CDR2 FVKESK. The CDR3 region is CASRETGYNEQFF.

V is TRBV5-1 and J is TRBJ2-5; as DNA is missing, the TRBD1 call by TCRdb cannot be tested. CDR3 length equals 15 residues. The V gene's germline CDR1 is SGHRS and CDR2 YFSETQ. CDR3 region: CASSDPHDREETQYF.

The gene calls are TRBV28 and TRBJ2-7; TCRdb gives TRBD1 as the D gene, but with no DNA this cannot be confirmed. The CDR3 spans 16 residues. Germline CDR1 MDHEN, CDR2 SYDVKM. This CDR3 reads CASSLVQGQGAYEQYF.

The genes are TRBV12-3 or TRBV12-4 and TRBJ2-1; TCRdb's D call of TRBD2 is untestable without DNA. This CDR3 contains 17 residues. This CDR3 reads CASSFNPGLATYNEQFF.

V usage is TRBV5-1 and J usage is TRBJ1-2. This CDR3 is 14 amino acids long. Germline CDR1 is SGHRS and CDR2 is YFSETQ. The chain's CDR3 is CASSPRGEGYGYTF.

The CDR3 reads CASSPNQGRHNEQFF. The chain employs TRBV28 and TRBJ2-1; the TCRdb D gene call, TRBD1, has no DNA to confirm it. The V gene's germline CDR1 is MDHEN and CDR2 SYDVKM. The CDR3 runs 15 residues.

The CDR3 loop reads CASSWDPGYNTGELFF. The V gene is TRBV23-1, the J gene TRBJ2-2; TCRdb's assignment of TRBD1 cannot be checked, as there is no DNA. TRBV23-1 is reported as an ORF; its role is uncertain. The length of the CDR3 is 16 residues.

The chain has TRBV7-7 and TRBJ1-1. CDR1 is SSHAT, CDR2 FNYEAQ, per germline (reference sequence). The CDR3 consists of 14 residues. CDR3 in amino acids: CANGLGGINTEAFF.

This CDR3 is CASSHASQETQYF. The J gene is TRBJ2-5, the V gene TRBV18. This CDR3 is 13 amino acids long. Germline loops: CDR1 KGHSH, CDR2 LQKENI.

The gene calls are TRBV7-9 and TRBJ2-1; TCRdb designates TRBD2, a call that cannot be tested without DNA. Germline lookup yields CDR1 SEHNR and CDR2 FQNEAQ (reference sequence). The CDR3 has 16 amino acids. CDR3 residues: CASSPRTSASYNEQFF.

This rearrangement joins TRBV27 to TRBJ2-7; TCRdb's D call, TRBD1, is unchecked because there is no DNA. The CDR3 is made up of 14 amino acids. Germline V gene lookup returns CDR1 MNHEY and CDR2 SMNVEV (reference sequence). Here the CDR3 reads CASMNRGRTYEQYF.

The chain couples TRBV4-3 to TRBJ2-3; with no DNA, the TCRdb D assignment of TRBD2 cannot be verified. Per germline, CDR1 LGHNA and CDR2 YSLEER. This CDR3 is built from 19 residues. The CDR3 sequence: CASSQDHGQPRGGTDTQYF.

This rearrangement joins TRBV29-1 to TRBJ2-2; TCRdb selects TRBD1, and the lack of DNA leaves this call unchecked. Germline V gives CDR1 SQVTM, CDR2 ANQGSEA. The CDR3 contains 14 residues. This CDR3 is CSVERTASTGELFF.

This sequence joins TRBV7-9 and TRBJ2-1; as DNA is missing, the TRBD2 call by TCRdb cannot be tested. Germline V gene data show CDR1 as SEHNR and CDR2 as FQNEAQ (reference sequence). The CDR3 has 17 residues. CDR3 loop: CASSFSHTSGSYNEQFF.

The rearrangement uses TRBV27 and TRBJ2-7; TCRdb reports TRBD1, a call that lacks DNA to check it against. The CDR3 length is 14 residues. The germline V gene encodes CDR1 MNHEY and CDR2 SMNVEV (reference sequence). The CDR3 region is CASSPGTSSYEQYF.

The rearrangement joins TRBV7-9 to TRBJ2-1; checking the TCRdb D call of TRBD2 is not possible without DNA. Looked up from germline, CDR1 is SEHNR and CDR2 is FQNEAQ (reference sequence). The CDR3 extends over 17 amino acids. CDR3 amino acids: CASSPRVAGAPYNEQFF.

The rearrangement uses TRBV7-8 and TRBJ1-6. This CDR3 comprises 14 residues. The germline V gene has CDR1 SGHVS and CDR2 FQNEAQ. The CDR3 spells CASSLEIIASPLHF.

The J gene is TRBJ2-1, the V gene TRBV7-9; TCRdb returns TRBD2, unconfirmable since there is no DNA. This CDR3 contains 19 residues. Germline loops: CDR1 SEHNR, CDR2 FQNEAQ (reference sequence). The CDR3 here is CASSRLAGEDRSSYNEQFF.

This chain uses TRBV9 with TRBJ2-5; TCRdb designates TRBD2, a call that cannot be tested without DNA. Germline assignment: CDR1 SGDLS and CDR2 YYNGEE. The CDR3 loop spans 16 amino acids. The CDR3 protein is CASSVLVAGGPETQYF.

J is TRBJ2-7 and V is TRBV10-3; the TCRdb D gene call, TRBD1, has no DNA to confirm it. The CDR3 consists of 13 residues. Per germline, CDR1 ENHRY and CDR2 SYGVKD. The CDR3 region is CATRTGQSYEQYF.

The chain carries TRBV3-1 and TRBJ1-2; absent DNA, TCRdb's TRBD1 call cannot be checked. Germline CDR1 and CDR2: LGHDT and YNNKEL (reference sequence). The CDR3 totals 15 residues. This chain's CDR3 is CASSQVVGTGYGYTF.

This rearrangement joins TRBV7-8 to TRBJ2-3; TCRdb returns TRBD2, unconfirmable since there is no DNA. CDR1 and CDR2 from the germline V gene are SGHVS and FQNEAQ. This CDR3 has 16 amino acids. This CDR3 reads CASSSHRGGDADTQYF.

This chain uses TRBV7-9 with TRBJ2-3; TCRdb lists TRBD1, though no DNA is available to test this call. This CDR3 region has 15 residues. CDR1 SEHNR and CDR2 FQNEAQ come from the germline V gene (reference sequence). CDR3 region: CASSLSGGTTDTQYF.

The V and J genes are TRBV14 and TRBJ2-7; TCRdb calls TRBD2, which cannot be checked without DNA. The CDR3 loop spans 14 amino acids. CDR1 is SGHDN, CDR2 FVKESK, per germline. This chain's CDR3 is CASSLGASTYEQYF.